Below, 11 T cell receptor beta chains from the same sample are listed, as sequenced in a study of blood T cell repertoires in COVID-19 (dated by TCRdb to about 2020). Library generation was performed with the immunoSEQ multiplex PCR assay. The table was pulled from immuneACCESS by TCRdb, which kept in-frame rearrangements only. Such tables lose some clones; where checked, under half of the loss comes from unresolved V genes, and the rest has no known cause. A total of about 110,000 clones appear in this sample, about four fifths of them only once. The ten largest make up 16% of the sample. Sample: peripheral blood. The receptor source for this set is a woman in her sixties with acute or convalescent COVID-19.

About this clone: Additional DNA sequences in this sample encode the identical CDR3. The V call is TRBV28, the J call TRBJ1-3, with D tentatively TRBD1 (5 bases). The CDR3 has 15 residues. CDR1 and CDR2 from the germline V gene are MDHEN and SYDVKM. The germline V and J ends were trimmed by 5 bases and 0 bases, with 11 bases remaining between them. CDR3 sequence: CASSPQGGSGNTIYF. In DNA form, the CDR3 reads TGTGCCAGCAGTCCCCAGGGAGGCTCTGGAAACACCATATATTTT.

CDR3: CASVRQANTGELFF. CDR3 nucleotides: TGTGCCAGTGTCAGACAGGCGAACACCGGGGAGCTGTTTTTT. The gene calls are TRBV19 and TRBJ2-2; tentative D call: TRBD1 (6 bases). V was cut by 8 bases and J by 0 bases, with 10 bases left in between. The CDR3 spans 14 residues. Germline lookup yields CDR1 LNHDA and CDR2 SQIVND (reference sequence).

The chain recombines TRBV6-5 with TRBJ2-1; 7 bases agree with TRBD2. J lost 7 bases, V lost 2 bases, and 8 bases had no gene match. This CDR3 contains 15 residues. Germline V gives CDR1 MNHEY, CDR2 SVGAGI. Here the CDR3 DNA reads TGTGCCAGCAGTTACAAGCCTAGCGGACCAAATGAGCAGTTCTTC. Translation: CASSYKPSGPNEQFF.

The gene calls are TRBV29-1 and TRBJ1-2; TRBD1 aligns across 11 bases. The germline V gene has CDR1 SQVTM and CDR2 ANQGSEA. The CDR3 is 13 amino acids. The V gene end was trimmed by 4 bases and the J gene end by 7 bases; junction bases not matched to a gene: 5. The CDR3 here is CSVGRTGGSGYTF. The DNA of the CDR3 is TGCAGCGTTGGACGGACAGGGGGCTCTGGCTACACCTTC.

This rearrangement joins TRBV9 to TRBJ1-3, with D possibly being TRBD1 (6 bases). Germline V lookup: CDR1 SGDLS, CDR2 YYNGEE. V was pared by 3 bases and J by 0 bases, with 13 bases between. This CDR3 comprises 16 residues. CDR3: CASSEWDTLSGNTIYF. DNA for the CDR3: TGTGCCAGCAGCGAGTGGGACACCCTCTCTGGAAACACCATATATTTT.

The CDR3 nucleotides are TGTGCCAGCAGCCCACCCACAAAAAACACCGGGGAGCTGTTTTTT. Translating it yields CASSPPTKNTGELFF. The chain joins TRBV7-2 to TRBJ2-2, with unresolved D. With 5 bases removed from V and 2 bases from J, the gap between germline ends came to 12 bases. This CDR3 contains 15 residues. CDR1 and CDR2 from the germline V gene are SGHTA and FQGNSA.

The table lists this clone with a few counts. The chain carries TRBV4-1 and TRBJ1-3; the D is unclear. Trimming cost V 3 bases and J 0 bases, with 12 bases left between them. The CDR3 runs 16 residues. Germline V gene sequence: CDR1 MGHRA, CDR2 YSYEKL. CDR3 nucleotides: TGCGCCAGCAGCCATATAATGAGGGACTCTGGAAACACCATATATTTT. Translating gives CASSHIMRDSGNTIYF.

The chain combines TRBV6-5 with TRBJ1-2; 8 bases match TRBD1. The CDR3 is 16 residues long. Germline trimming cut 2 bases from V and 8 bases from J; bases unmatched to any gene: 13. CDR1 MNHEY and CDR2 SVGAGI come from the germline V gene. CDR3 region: CASSYVADRGGWGYTF. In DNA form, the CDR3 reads TGTGCCAGCAGTTACGTCGCCGACAGGGGTGGATGGGGCTACACCTTC.

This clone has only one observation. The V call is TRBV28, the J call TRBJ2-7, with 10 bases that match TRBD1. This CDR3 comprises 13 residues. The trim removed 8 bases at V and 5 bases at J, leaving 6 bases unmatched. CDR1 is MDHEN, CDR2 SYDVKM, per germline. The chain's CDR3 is CASQMTGGHEQYF. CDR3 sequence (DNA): TGTGCCAGCCAAATGACAGGGGGCCACGAGCAGTACTTC. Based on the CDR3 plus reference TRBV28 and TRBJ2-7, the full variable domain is DVKVTQSSRYLVKRTGEKVFLECVQDMDHENMFWYRQDPGLGLRLIYFSYDVKMKEKGDIPEGYSVSREKKERFSLILESASTNQTSMYLCASQMTGGHEQYFGPGTRLTVT.

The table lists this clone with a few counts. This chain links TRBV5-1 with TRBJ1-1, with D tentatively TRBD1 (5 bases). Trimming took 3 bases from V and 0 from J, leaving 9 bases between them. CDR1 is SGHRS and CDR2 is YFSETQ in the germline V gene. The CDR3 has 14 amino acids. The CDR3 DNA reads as TGCGCCAGCAGCTCCGGACAACTGAACACTGAAGCTTTCTTT. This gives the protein CASSSGQLNTEAFF.

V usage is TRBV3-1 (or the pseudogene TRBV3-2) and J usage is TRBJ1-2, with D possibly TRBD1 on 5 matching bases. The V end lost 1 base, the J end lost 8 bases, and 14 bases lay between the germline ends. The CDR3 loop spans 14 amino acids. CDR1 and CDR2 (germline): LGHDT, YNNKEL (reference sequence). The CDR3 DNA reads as TGTGCCAGCAGCCAAGGGGGCAGCCCGCTGGGCTACACCTTC. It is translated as CASSQGGSPLGYTF.